This T cell receptor (beta chain) derives from a study of blood T cell repertoires in COVID-19. CDR3 length equals 14 residues. Trimming pared 8 bases from V and 8 bases from J, leaving 21 bases between. Germline V gene sequence: CDR1 LGHDT, CDR2 YNNKEL (reference sequence). TCRdb keeps only in-frame clones here, not all; method: immunoSEQ multiplex PCR. The sample has 90,000 to 130,000 clones; approximately 80% are singletons. The chain joins TRBV3-1 (or the pseudogene TRBV3-2) to TRBJ1-2; maybe TRBD1 (5 bases). This clonotype originated in a woman in her seventies with acute or convalescent COVID-19. The material sequenced was peripheral blood. Here the CDR3 reads CASGSRGGIRGYTF. DNA for the CDR3: TGTGCCAGCGGATCCCGCGGGGGGATCCGGGGCTACACCTTC.